What follows is one T cell receptor beta chain and its context. Antigen specificity is unknown. Sequence at one end of the junction differs from germline and may be a read error. Germline assignment: CDR1 SEHNR and CDR2 FQNEAQ (reference sequence). The CDR3 length is 16 residues. The data were taken from a study of blood T cells in healthy people across ages. The wider study: About one barcoded beta molecule was captured per two T cells (by template switching).

Overall study results and limits: Significant beta diversity loss was already apparent by age roughly 44, declining roughly linearly. Long-lived donors exceeded aged donors in naive CD4+ cells and diversity.

Then a second PCR, running roughly 7 to 11 cycles, was carried out with a sample-barcoded 5' primer and a J-beta primer mix. Tags on each cDNA molecule came from a template-switch adaptor with 12 random nucleotides. TCRdb recomputed calls from the 5' RACE reads with MiXCR, one row per CDR3 protein. The sample holds about 1.7 million distinct CDR3 sequences; 28% are singletons and the top ten take roughly 8%. The TCR comes from a woman younger than 45 in good health. This chain uses TRBV7-9 with TRBJ2-1; D tentatively reads TRBD1 or TRBD2 (6 bases each). Sequencing was performed on blood. The CDR3 DNA sequence: TGTGCCAGCAGCCCTGTCGGGGGCGGTAGTTACAACGAGCAGTTCTTC. Its translation: CASSPVGGGSYNEQFF. Combining the CDR3 with reference TRBV7-9 and TRBJ2-1 gives the whole variable domain DTGVSQNPRHKITKRGQNVTFRCDPISEHNRLYWYRQTLGQGPEFLTYFQNEAQLEKSRLLSDRFSAERPKGSFSTLEIQRTEQGDSAMYLCASSPVGGGSYNEQFFGPGTRLTVL.